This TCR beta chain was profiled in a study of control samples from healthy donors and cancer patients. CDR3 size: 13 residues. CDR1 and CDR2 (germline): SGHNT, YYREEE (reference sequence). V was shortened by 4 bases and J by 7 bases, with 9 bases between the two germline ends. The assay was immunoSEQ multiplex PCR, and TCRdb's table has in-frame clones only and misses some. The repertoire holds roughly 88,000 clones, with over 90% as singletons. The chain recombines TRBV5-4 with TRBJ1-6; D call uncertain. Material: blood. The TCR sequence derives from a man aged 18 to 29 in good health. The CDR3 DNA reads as TGTGCCAGCAGCGATCCCGAAAATTCACCCCTCCACTTT. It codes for CASSDPENSPLHF.